What follows describes a single T cell receptor (beta chain). Methods used by the authors: Researchers report that nucleated cell counts were estimated from reference gene primer amplification. Profiling relied on immunoSEQ multiplex PCR, and the TCRdb table lists in-frame clones only, not all of them. The V and J calls and clone size are taken from that table; D and trimming were inferred from the DNA. The sample includes about 670,000 clones, more than 80% of them seen just once. This CDR3 has 14 amino acids. Germline CDR1 and CDR2: PRHDT and FYEKMQ (reference sequence). V lost 7 bases and J lost 4, with 14 bases in between. This sample stems from a study of blood T cell repertoires in COVID-19. Overall study: The United States, Italy and Spain supplied acute and convalescent COVID-19 samples. T cells, B-cell-depleted T cells, or PBMCs supplied cDNA or gDNA.

The clonotype was recovered from a young woman with acute or convalescent COVID-19. Material for sequencing was peripheral blood. The rearrangement uses TRBV13 and TRBJ1-3; D gene unclear. CDR3 sequence reads: CASTLVGLGNTIYF. The DNA for the CDR3 is TGTGCCAGCACCCTGGTCGGTTTGGGAAACACCATATATTTT.